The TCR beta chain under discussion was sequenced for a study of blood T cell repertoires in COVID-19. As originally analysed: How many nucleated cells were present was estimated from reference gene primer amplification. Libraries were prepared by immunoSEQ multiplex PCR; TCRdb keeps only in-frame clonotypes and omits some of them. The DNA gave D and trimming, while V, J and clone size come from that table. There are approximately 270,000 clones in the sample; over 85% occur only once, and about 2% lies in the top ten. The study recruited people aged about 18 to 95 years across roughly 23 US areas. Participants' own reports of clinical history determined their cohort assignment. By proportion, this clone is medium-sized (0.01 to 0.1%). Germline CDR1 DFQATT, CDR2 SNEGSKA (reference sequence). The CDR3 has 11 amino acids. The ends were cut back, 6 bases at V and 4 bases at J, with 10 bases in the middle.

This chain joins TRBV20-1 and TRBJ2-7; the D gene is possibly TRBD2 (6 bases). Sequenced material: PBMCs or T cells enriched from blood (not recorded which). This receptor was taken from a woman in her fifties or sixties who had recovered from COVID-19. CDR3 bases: TGCAGTGCCCGACTAGATTACGAGCAGTACTTC. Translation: CSARLDYEQYF.